The rows below give T cell receptor beta chains drawn from one sample of a study of graft-versus-host responses after intestinal transplantation. Profiled with immunoSEQ multiplex PCR; TCRdb holds only in-frame clones, not every one. The sample includes about 51,000 clones, 90% to 95% of them seen just once. The antigens these receptors bind are not known. Sequencing was performed on unstimulated CD8+ T cells sorted from spleen or lymph node cells, taken before transplant. These receptors were collected from a human donor who was the organ donor for an intestinal transplant. CDR3s include the opening cysteine and the closing phenylalanine or tryptophan. A D gene is named only where the DNA matches it firmly. Clone size appears in some rows only: once, few, many, or a class for an expanded clone.

cdr3_length: 14; d_call: TRBD1; clone_size: .; j_call: TRBJ1-1; v_call: TRBV6-1; cdr3_nt: TGTGCCAGCAGCTGGACAGGATTGAGCACTGAAGCTTTCTTT; cdr3_aa: CASSWTGLSTEAFF
cdr3_length: 14; d_call: .; clone_size: .; j_call: TRBJ2-1; v_call: TRBV14; cdr3_nt: TGTGCCAGCAGCCAAAGGGGATCCTACAATGAGCAGTTCTTC; cdr3_aa: CASSQRGSYNEQFF
cdr3_length: 12; d_call: .; clone_size: .; j_call: TRBJ1-1; v_call: TRBV25-1; cdr3_nt: TGTGCCAGCAGAGGGTGGTACCCTGAAGCTTTCTTT; cdr3_aa: CASRGWYPEAFF
cdr3_length: 13; d_call: .; clone_size: .; j_call: TRBJ1-6; v_call: TRBV28; cdr3_nt: TGTGCCAGCAGTTCCCGACAGGCGTCACCCCTCCACTTT; cdr3_aa: CASSSRQASPLHF
cdr3_length: 19; d_call: .; clone_size: once; j_call: TRBJ2-1; v_call: TRBV4-1; cdr3_nt: TGCGCCAGCAGCCAAGATATTTCGGCGCAGGGGGGAACTTCGACGGAGCAGTTCTTC; cdr3_aa: CASSQDISAQGGTSTEQFF
cdr3_length: 15; d_call: .; clone_size: .; j_call: TRBJ2-7; v_call: TRBV7-8; cdr3_nt: TGTGCCAGCAGCTCCGACAGTCGTTTATTCTACGAGCAGTACTTC; cdr3_aa: CASSSDSRLFYEQYF
cdr3_length: 14; d_call: .; clone_size: .; j_call: TRBJ2-1; v_call: TRBV28; cdr3_nt: TGTGCCAGCAGTGGTGGGAGCTCCTACAATGAGCAGTTCTTC; cdr3_aa: CASSGGSSYNEQFF
cdr3_length: 14; d_call: .; clone_size: .; j_call: TRBJ1-1; v_call: TRBV9; cdr3_nt: TGTGCCAGCAGCGACCAACTCCCCTCCACTGAAGCTTTCTTT; cdr3_aa: CASSDQLPSTEAFF
cdr3_length: 13; d_call: .; clone_size: .; j_call: TRBJ2-5; v_call: TRBV15; cdr3_nt: TGTGCCACCAGCAGAAAGGCAGGGGAGACCCAGTACTTC; cdr3_aa: CATSRKAGETQYF
cdr3_length: 14; d_call: .; clone_size: .; j_call: TRBJ1-4; v_call: TRBV9; cdr3_nt: TGTGCCAGCAGCGGCCCAGGAACTAATGAAAAACTGTTTTTT; cdr3_aa: CASSGPGTNEKLFF
cdr3_length: 16; d_call: .; clone_size: .; j_call: TRBJ1-2; v_call: TRBV4-3; cdr3_nt: TGCGCCAGCAGCCAAGACCGGGGGGGAAGGGGCTATGGCTACACCTTC; cdr3_aa: CASSQDRGGRGYGYTF
cdr3_length: 15; d_call: TRBD2; clone_size: .; j_call: TRBJ2-7; v_call: TRBV27; cdr3_nt: TGTGCCAGCAGTTTAGCGGGGGACGGAGGTTACGAGCAGTACTTC; cdr3_aa: CASSLAGDGGYEQYF
cdr3_length: 17; d_call: TRBD1; clone_size: .; j_call: TRBJ1-3; v_call: TRBV7-7; cdr3_nt: TGTGCCAGCAGCTCAGGGACAGGGATATCCTCTGGAAACACCATATATTTT; cdr3_aa: CASSSGTGISSGNTIYF